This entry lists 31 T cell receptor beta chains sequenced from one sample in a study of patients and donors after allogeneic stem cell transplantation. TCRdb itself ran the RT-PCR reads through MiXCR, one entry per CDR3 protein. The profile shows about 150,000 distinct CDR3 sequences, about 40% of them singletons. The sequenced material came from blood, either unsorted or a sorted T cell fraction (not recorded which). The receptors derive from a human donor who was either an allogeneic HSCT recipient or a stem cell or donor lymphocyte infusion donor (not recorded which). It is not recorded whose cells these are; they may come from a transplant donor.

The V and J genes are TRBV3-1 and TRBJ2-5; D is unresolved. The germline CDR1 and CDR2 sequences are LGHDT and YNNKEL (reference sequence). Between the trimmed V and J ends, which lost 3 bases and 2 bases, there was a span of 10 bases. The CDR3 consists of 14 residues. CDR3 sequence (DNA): TGTGCCAGCAGCCAGCGGTTCCCTCAAGAGACCCAGTACTTC. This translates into CASSQRFPQETQYF.

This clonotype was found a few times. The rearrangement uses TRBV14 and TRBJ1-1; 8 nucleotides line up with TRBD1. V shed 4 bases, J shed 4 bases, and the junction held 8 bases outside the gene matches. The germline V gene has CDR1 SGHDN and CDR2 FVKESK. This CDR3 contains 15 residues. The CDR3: CASSPRLTGVTEAFF. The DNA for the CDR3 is TGTGCCAGCAGCCCTCGGTTGACAGGGGTCACTGAAGCTTTCTTT.

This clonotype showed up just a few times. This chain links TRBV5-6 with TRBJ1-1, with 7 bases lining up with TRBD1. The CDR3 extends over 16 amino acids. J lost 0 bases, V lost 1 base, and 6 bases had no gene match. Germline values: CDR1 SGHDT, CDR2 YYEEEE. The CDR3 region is CASSLPTGAMNTEAFF. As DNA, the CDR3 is TGTGCCAGCAGCTTGCCCACAGGGGCCATGAACACTGAAGCTTTCTTT.

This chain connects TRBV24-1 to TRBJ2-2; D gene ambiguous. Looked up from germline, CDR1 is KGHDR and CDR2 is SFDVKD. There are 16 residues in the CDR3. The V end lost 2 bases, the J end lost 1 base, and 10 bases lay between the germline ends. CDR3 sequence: CATSDYWTGNTGELFF. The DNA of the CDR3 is TGTGCCACCAGTGATTACTGGACGGGGAACACCGGGGAGCTGTTTTTT.

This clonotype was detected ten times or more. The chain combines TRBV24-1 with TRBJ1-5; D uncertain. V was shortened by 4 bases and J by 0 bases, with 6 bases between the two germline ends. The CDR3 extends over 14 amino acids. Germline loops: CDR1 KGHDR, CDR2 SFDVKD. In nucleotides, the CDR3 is TGTGCCACCAGTGAGCAGTATAGCAATCAGCCCCAGCATTTT. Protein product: CATSEQYSNQPQHF.

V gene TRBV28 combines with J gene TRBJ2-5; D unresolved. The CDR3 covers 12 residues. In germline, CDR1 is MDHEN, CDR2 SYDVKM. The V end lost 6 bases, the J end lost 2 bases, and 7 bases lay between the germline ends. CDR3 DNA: TGTGCCAGCAGCAAGCCTCAAGAGACCCAGTACTTC. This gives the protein CASSKPQETQYF.

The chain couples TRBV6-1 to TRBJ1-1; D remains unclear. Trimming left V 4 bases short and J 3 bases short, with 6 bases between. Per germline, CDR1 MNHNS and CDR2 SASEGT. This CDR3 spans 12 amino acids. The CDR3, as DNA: TGTGCCAGCAGTGCCAGGTACACTGAAGCTTTCTTT. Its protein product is CASSARYTEAFF.

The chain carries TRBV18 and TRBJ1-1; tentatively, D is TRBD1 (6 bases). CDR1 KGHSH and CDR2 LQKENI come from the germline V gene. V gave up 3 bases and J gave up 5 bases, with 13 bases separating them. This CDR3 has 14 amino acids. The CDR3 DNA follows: TGTGCCAGCTCACCGTATCCGAGGGGGACTGAAGCTTTCTTT. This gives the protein CASSPYPRGTEAFF.

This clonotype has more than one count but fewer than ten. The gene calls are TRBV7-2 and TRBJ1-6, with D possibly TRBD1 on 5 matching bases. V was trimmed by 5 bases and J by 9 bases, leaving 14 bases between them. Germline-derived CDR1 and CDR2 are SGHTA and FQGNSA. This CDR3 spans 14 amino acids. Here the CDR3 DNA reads TGTGCCAGCAGCCCCGGGACGAATAGTTCACCCCTCCACTTT. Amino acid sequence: CASSPGTNSSPLHF.

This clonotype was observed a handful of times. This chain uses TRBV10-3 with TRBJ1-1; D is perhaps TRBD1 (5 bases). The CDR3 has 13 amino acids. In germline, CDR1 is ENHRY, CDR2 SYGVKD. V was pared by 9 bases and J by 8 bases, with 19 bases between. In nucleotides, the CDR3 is TGTGCCATTTCCGCTCCGGGGGGTTGGGAAGCTTTCTTT. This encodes CAISAPGGWEAFF.

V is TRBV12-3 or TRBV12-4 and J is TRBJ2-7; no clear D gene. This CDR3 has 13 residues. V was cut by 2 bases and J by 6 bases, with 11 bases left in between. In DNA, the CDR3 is TGTGCCAGCAGTTTAAGCCCTCCGGCCGAGCAGTACGTC. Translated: CASSLSPPAEQYV.

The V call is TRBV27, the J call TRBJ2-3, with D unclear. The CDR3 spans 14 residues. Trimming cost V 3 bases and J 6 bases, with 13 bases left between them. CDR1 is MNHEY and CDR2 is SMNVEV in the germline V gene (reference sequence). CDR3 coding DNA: TGTGCCAGCAGTTTGGTAGGCCCGGCCGATACGCAGTATTTT. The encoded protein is CASSLVGPADTQYF.

In DNA, the CDR3 is TGTGCCAGCAGCTTAGATGCTTTTAATTATTACGAGCAGTACTTC. This gives the protein CASSLDAFNYYEQYF. J is TRBJ2-7 and V is TRBV7-9; D not certain. This CDR3 is built from 15 residues. CDR1 is SEHNR, CDR2 FQNEAQ, per germline (reference sequence). V was shortened by 1 base and J by 4 bases, with 14 bases between the two germline ends.

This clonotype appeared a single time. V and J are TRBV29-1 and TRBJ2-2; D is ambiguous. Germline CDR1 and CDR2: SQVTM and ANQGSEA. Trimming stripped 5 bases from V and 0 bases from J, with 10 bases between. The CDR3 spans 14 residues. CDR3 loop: CSVLLLSNTGELFF. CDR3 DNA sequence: TGCAGCGTTCTCCTACTCTCGAACACCGGGGAGCTGTTTTTT.

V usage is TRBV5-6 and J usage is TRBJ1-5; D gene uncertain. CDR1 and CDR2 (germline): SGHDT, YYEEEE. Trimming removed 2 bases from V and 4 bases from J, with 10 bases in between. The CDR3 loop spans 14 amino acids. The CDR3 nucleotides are TGTGCCAGCAGCTTACGGCACTTTAATCAGCCCCAGCATTTT. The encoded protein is CASSLRHFNQPQHF.

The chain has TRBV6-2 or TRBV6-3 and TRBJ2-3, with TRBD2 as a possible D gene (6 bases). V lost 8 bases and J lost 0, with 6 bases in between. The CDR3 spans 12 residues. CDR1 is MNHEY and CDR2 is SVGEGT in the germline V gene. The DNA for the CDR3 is TGTGCCAGCCGGGAGAGCACAGATACGCAGTATTTT. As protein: CASRESTDTQYF.

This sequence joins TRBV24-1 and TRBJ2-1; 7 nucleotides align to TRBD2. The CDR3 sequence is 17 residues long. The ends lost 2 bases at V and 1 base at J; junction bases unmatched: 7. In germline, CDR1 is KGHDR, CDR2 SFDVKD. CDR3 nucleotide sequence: TGTGCCACCAGTGATTCCGCCCGCGGGGGTTCCTACAATGAGCAGTTCTTC. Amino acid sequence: CATSDSARGGSYNEQFF.

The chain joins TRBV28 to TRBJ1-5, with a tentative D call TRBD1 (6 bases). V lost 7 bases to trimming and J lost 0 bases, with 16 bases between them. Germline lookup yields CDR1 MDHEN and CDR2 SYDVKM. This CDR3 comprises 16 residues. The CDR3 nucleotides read TGTGCCAGCACCATGAACAGGGCCTATAGCAATCAGCCCCAGCATTTT. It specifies CASTMNRAYSNQPQHF.

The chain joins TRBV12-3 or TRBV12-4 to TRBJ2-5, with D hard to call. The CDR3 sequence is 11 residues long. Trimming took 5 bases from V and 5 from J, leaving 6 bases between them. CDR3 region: CASSSEETQYF. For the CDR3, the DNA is TGTGCCAGCAGTAGTGAGGAGACCCAGTACTTC.

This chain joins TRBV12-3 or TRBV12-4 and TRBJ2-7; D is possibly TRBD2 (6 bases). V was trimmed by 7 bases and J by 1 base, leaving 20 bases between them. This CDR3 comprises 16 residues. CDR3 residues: CASTGYGVGGSYEQYF. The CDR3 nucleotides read TGTGCCAGCACGGGGTATGGTGTCGGGGGTTCCTACGAGCAGTACTTC.

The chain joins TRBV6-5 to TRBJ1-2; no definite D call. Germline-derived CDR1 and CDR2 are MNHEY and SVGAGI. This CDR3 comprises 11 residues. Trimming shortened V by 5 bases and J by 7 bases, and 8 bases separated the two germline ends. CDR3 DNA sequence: TGTGCCAGCAGTGGAAGGATTGGCTACACCTTC. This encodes CASSGRIGYTF.

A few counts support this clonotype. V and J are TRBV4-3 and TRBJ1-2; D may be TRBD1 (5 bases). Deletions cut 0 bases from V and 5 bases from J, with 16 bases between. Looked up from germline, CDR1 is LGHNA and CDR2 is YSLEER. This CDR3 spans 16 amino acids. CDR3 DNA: TGCGCCAGCAGCCAAGATCGGGGCAGTCCAGGGTATGGCTACACCTTC. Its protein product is CASSQDRGSPGYGYTF.

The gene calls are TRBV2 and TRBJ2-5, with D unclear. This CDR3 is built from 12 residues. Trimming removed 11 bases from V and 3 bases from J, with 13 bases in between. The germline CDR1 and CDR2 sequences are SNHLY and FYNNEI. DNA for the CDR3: TGTGCCCCCGCCAAGGCTAAAGAGACCCAGTACTTC. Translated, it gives CAPAKAKETQYF.

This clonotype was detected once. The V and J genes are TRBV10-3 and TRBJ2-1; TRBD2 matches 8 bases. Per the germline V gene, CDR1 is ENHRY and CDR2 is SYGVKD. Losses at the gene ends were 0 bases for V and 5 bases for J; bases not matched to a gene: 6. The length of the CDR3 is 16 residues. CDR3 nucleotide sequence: TGTGCCATCAGTGAGTCCGGGGGGGGCCCGAACAATGAGCAGTTCTTC. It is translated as CAISESGGGPNNEQFF.

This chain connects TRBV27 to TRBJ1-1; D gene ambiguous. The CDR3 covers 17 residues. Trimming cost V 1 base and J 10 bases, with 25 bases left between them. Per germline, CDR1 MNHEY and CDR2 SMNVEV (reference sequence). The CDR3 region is CASSLWPLGVSSAGAFF. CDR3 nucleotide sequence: TGTGCCAGCAGTTTATGGCCTCTCGGAGTTAGTAGTGCGGGAGCTTTCTTT.

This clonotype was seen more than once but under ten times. The CDR3 here is CASSYATVPIGTEAFF. The CDR3 DNA reads TGTGCCAGCAGTTACGCGACAGTCCCCATCGGCACTGAAGCTTTCTTT. The chain joins TRBV6-5 to TRBJ1-1, with D possibly matching TRBD1 (5 bases). Germline V gene sequence: CDR1 MNHEY, CDR2 SVGAGI. The CDR3 covers 16 residues. Trimming shortened V by 2 bases and J by 4 bases, and 17 bases separated the two germline ends.

CDR3 sequence: CASSPATGSQETQYF. The DNA of the CDR3 is TGTGCCAGCTCACCCGCGACAGGGAGCCAAGAGACCCAGTACTTC. The V and J genes are TRBV18 and TRBJ2-5; TRBD1 agrees at 7 bases. The CDR3 runs to 15 residues. Germline lookup yields CDR1 KGHSH and CDR2 LQKENI. Germline trimming cut 3 bases from V and 1 base from J; bases unmatched to any gene: 5.

This CDR3 is CSAGRGGSTDTQYF. The CDR3 DNA follows: TGCAGTGCTGGGAGAGGAGGGTCCACAGATACGCAGTATTTT. This chain joins TRBV20-1 and TRBJ2-3, with D possibly being TRBD2 (6 bases). V lost 5 bases to trimming and J lost 2 bases, with 14 bases between them. Germline V gives CDR1 DFQATT, CDR2 SNEGSKA (reference sequence). This CDR3 has 14 amino acids.

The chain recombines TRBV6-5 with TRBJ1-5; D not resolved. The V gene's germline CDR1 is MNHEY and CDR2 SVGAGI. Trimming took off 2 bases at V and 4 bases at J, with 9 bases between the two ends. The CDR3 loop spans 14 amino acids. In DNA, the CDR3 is TGTGCCAGCAGTTACCGCACGGGGAATCAGCCCCAGCATTTT. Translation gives CASSYRTGNQPQHF.

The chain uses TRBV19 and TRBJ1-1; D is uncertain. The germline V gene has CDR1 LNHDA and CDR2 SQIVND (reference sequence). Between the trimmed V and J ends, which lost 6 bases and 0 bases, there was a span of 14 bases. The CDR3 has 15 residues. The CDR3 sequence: CASSPRGDVNTEAFF. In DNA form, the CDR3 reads TGTGCCAGTAGCCCTCGCGGAGATGTGAACACTGAAGCTTTCTTT.

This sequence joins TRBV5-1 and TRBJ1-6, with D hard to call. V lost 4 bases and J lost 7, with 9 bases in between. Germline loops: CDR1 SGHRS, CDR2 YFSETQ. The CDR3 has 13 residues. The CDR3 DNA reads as TGCGCCAGCAGCCGGGCTCGGAATTCACCCCTCCACTTT. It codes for CASSRARNSPLHF.